What follows are 29 T cell receptor beta chains derived from one specimen sequenced in a study of PD-L1 blockade in urothelial cancer. The protocol was immunoSEQ multiplex PCR, while the TCRdb copy is restricted to in-frame clones and leaves out a portion. Found here are tens of thousands of clones, about 75% of them singletons; the top ten hold 4%. Noted time point: pretreatment peripheral blood. Sequencing was performed on PBMCs, taken around atezolizumab (anti-PD-L1) treatment. These receptors were collected from a man aged 65 to 85 with urothelial cancer.

The V gene is TRBV5-1, the J gene TRBJ1-4, with 7 bases matching TRBD1. Germline V lookup: CDR1 SGHRS, CDR2 YFSETQ. This CDR3 is 15 amino acids long. After removal of 4 bases from V and 4 bases from J, the junction contained 7 bases not matched to a gene. DNA for the CDR3: TGCGCCAGCAGCCGCACGACAGGGATTAATGAAAAACTGTTTTTT. Translating gives CASSRTTGINEKLFF.

This chain links TRBV7-9 with TRBJ1-1, with TRBD1 matching over 7 bases. Germline CDR1 SEHNR, CDR2 FQNEAQ (reference sequence). The CDR3 contains 14 residues. V was pared by 5 bases and J by 3 bases, with 6 bases of the junction left unmatched. CDR3 sequence: CASSATGTDTEAFF. The DNA of the CDR3 is TGTGCCAGCAGCGCCACCGGGACAGACACTGAAGCTTTCTTT.

This clone has just a few counts. This rearrangement joins TRBV11-3 to TRBJ2-7, with 7 bases that match TRBD1. The length of the CDR3 is 15 residues. Germline loops: CDR1 SGHNT, CDR2 YENEEA. J lost 2 bases, V lost 5 bases, and 9 bases had no gene match. CDR3 in amino acids: CASSPGTEKTYEQYF. DNA of the CDR3: TGTGCCAGCAGCCCCGGGACAGAAAAAACCTACGAGCAGTACTTC.

The rearrangement uses TRBV6-5 and TRBJ1-5; D is perhaps TRBD1 (5 bases). CDR3 length equals 14 residues. Germline V gene sequence: CDR1 MNHEY, CDR2 SVGAGI. V was pared by 2 bases and J by 3 bases, with 8 bases between. CDR3 nucleotide sequence: TGTGCCAGCAGTTACGGGGCAGACAATCAGCCCCAGCATTTT. Translating it yields CASSYGADNQPQHF.

V usage is TRBV7-3 and J usage is TRBJ2-3; D not resolved. Between the trimmed V and J ends, which lost 2 bases and 8 bases, there was a span of 8 bases. This CDR3 has 12 residues. CDR1 is SGHTA, CDR2 FQGTGA, per germline. CDR3 residues: CASSLGSGTQYF. The CDR3 region has the DNA TGTGCCAGCAGCTTAGGGTCGGGTACGCAGTATTTT. The entire variable domain, with the rest obtained from reference TRBV7-3 and TRBJ2-3, is as follows: GAGVSQTPSNKVTEKGKYVELRCDPISGHTALYWYRQSLGQGPEFLIYFQGTGAADDSGLPNDRFFAVRPEGSVSTLKIQRTERGDSAVYLCASSLGSGTQYFGPGTRLTVL.

CDR3 nucleotides: TGTGCCAGCAGTGGGACTAGCGGCAACACCGGGGAGCTGTTTTTT. This sequence encodes CASSGTSGNTGELFF. The V call is TRBV2, the J call TRBJ2-2, with 10 nucleotides matching TRBD2. This CDR3 comprises 15 residues. Germline CDR1 and CDR2: SNHLY and FYNNEI. V was pared by 4 bases and J by 2 bases, with 1 base of the junction left unmatched.

There are a few counts of this clone. This chain joins TRBV11-3 and TRBJ1-1, with unresolved D. V was trimmed by 2 bases and J by 0 bases, leaving 4 bases between them. Germline V gives CDR1 SGHNT, CDR2 YENEEA. CDR3 length equals 13 residues. The CDR3 coding sequence is TGTGCCAGCAGCTTATCGGTGAACACTGAAGCTTTCTTT. Translating gives CASSLSVNTEAFF.

The chain uses TRBV6-5 and TRBJ1-3; tentatively, D is TRBD1 (6 bases). Per germline, CDR1 MNHEY and CDR2 SVGAGI. This CDR3 spans 15 amino acids. The V and J ends lost 5 bases and 4 bases respectively, with 15 bases between them. Here the CDR3 reads CASSRGSGSGNTIYF. The CDR3 DNA follows: TGTGCCAGCAGTAGGGGGTCGGGGTCCGGAAACACCATATATTTT.

The chain employs TRBV28 and TRBJ2-7, with D tentatively TRBD2 (5 bases). CDR1 and CDR2 from the germline V gene are MDHEN and SYDVKM. The V end lost 2 bases, the J end lost 5 bases, and 16 bases lay between the germline ends. This CDR3 is 15 amino acids long. The CDR3 loop reads CASSLVVGALNEQYF. The CDR3 coding sequence is TGTGCCAGCAGTTTAGTGGTGGGAGCGCTGAACGAGCAGTACTTC.

This rearrangement joins TRBV4-3 to TRBJ2-6; 8 bases are shared with TRBD1. Germline-derived CDR1 and CDR2 are LGHNA and YSLEER. The V and J ends lost 2 bases and 2 bases, in that order; junction bases with no gene match: 8. The CDR3 loop spans 18 amino acids. The CDR3: CASSQRSGGRTGANVLTF. DNA of the CDR3: TGCGCCAGCAGCCAAAGATCAGGGGGCCGGACTGGGGCCAACGTCCTGACTTTC.

This clone is labeled medium-sized. The V and J genes are TRBV7-6 and TRBJ2-7; a weak D match, TRBD1 (5 bases). Trimming took 1 base from V and 6 from J, leaving 7 bases between them. The CDR3 is 12 amino acids. Germline values: CDR1 SGHVS, CDR2 FNYEAQ. CDR3 coding DNA: TGTGCCAGCAGCTTAGATAGGGGCGAGCAGTACTTC. Translating gives CASSLDRGEQYF.

The chain carries TRBV5-1 and TRBJ2-7; D is unclear. The germline gives CDR1 SGHRS, CDR2 YFSETQ. The CDR3 runs to 14 residues. V lost 0 bases, J lost 0 bases, and 7 bases lay in between. The CDR3 DNA reads as TGCGCCAGCAGCTTGGAGGCAGGCTCCTACGAGCAGTACTTC. Translating gives CASSLEAGSYEQYF.

This clone occurred a few times. The chain uses TRBV7-3 and TRBJ2-3; D unclear. The CDR3 spans 15 residues. The V and J ends lost 5 bases and 2 bases respectively, with 14 bases between them. The germline CDR1 and CDR2 sequences are SGHTA and FQGTGA. CDR3 amino acids: CASSPQPSSTDTQYF. The CDR3 DNA reads as TGTGCCAGCAGCCCACAACCCTCGTCCACAGATACGCAGTATTTT. Looking up the rest from reference TRBV7-3 and TRBJ2-3 gives the full variable domain: GAGVSQTPSNKVTEKGKYVELRCDPISGHTALYWYRQSLGQGPEFLIYFQGTGAADDSGLPNDRFFAVRPEGSVSTLKIQRTERGDSAVYLCASSPQPSSTDTQYFGPGTRLTVL.

The chain employs TRBV7-2 and TRBJ2-7, with 10 positions matching TRBD2. V gave up 1 base and J gave up 7 bases; unmatched junction bases: 10. The CDR3 is 16 amino acids. Germline V gene sequence: CDR1 SGHTA, CDR2 FQGNSA. The CDR3 DNA follows: TGTGCCAGCAGCTTAGACCCAGGATCTAGCGGGAGTGAGCAGTACTTC. Translated, it gives CASSLDPGSSGSEQYF.

J is TRBJ1-2 and V is TRBV18; TRBD1 might be the D (6 bases). This CDR3 contains 15 residues. V was clipped by 3 bases and J by 3 bases, with 14 bases between them. The germline V gene encodes CDR1 KGHSH and CDR2 LQKENI. This chain's CDR3 is CASSPTGNRDYGYTF. The CDR3 DNA reads as TGTGCCAGCTCACCGACGGGCAACAGGGACTATGGCTACACCTTC.

This clone showed up just a few times. The J gene is TRBJ2-5, the V gene TRBV5-4; D is possibly TRBD2 (5 bases). The V end lost 2 bases, the J end lost 3 bases, and 11 bases lay between the germline ends. The CDR3 has 14 residues. Germline V gene lookup returns CDR1 SGHNT and CDR2 YYREEE (reference sequence). Written as DNA, the CDR3 is TGTGCCAGCAGCTTCCGGGGTGAGGAAGAGACCCAGTACTTC. Translated, it gives CASSFRGEEETQYF.

In this sample, this clone turned up a few times. This chain joins TRBV7-2 and TRBJ2-1; 10 bases match TRBD2. This CDR3 contains 16 residues. Germline-derived CDR1 and CDR2 are SGHTA and FQGNSA. Trimming took 1 base from V and 9 from J; bases not matched to a gene: 9. CDR3 sequence reads: CASSLDGAGGRGEQFF. The CDR3, as DNA: TGTGCCAGCAGCTTAGACGGAGCGGGAGGGCGGGGTGAGCAGTTCTTC.

The chain couples TRBV9 to TRBJ2-1; 7 bases agree with TRBD2. The V gene end was trimmed by 1 base and the J gene end by 5 bases; junction bases not matched to a gene: 9. The CDR3 runs 16 residues. Germline values: CDR1 SGDLS, CDR2 YYNGEE. CDR3 loop: CASSVKAGVKDNEQFF. The CDR3 coding sequence is TGTGCCAGCAGCGTAAAGGCGGGAGTGAAGGACAATGAGCAGTTCTTC.

As concerns this clone: A read error may account for a junction end that differs from germline. The V gene is TRBV18, the J gene TRBJ2-1; TRBD2 matches 8 bases. This CDR3 contains 17 residues. The V gene's germline CDR1 is KGHSH and CDR2 LQKENI. Here the CDR3 reads CASTPRGGRNIYNEQFF. The CDR3 DNA reads TGTGCCAGCACACCCCGAGGCGGGAGGAACATCTACAATGAGCAGTTCTTC. The whole variable domain, remainder taken from reference TRBV18 and TRBJ2-1, is NAGVMQNPRHLVRRRGQEARLRCSPMKGHSHVYWYRQLPEEGLKFMVYLQKENIIDESGMPKERFSAEFPKEGPSILRIQQVVRGDSAAYFCASTPRGGRNIYNEQFFGPGTRLTVL.

V gene TRBV18 combines with J gene TRBJ2-2; tentatively, D is TRBD2 (6 bases). The CDR3 contains 19 residues. V lost 2 bases to trimming and J lost 3 bases, with 22 bases between them. Germline CDR1 KGHSH, CDR2 LQKENI. The CDR3: CASSPNILTSRTYTGELFF. The CDR3 nucleotides read TGTGCCAGCTCACCAAATATCTTAACTAGCAGGACGTACACCGGGGAGCTGTTTTTT.

J is TRBJ1-1 and V is TRBV19, with a weak D call TRBD1 (6 bases). CDR1 and CDR2 from the germline V gene are LNHDA and SQIVND (reference sequence). This CDR3 contains 16 residues. Trimming took 1 base from V and 0 from J, leaving 12 bases between them. CDR3 nucleotides: TGTGCCAGTAGTATAGGGCAGGGGTACATGAACACTGAAGCTTTCTTT. Translation: CASSIGQGYMNTEAFF. Filled out from reference TRBV19 and TRBJ1-1, the complete variable domain reads DGGITQSPKYLFRKEGQNVTLSCEQNLNHDAMYWYRQDPGQGLRLIYYSQIVNDFQKGDIAEGYSVSREKKESFPLTVTSAQKNPTAFYLCASSIGQGYMNTEAFFGQGTRLTVV.

The chain joins TRBV11-2 to TRBJ1-1, with 8 bases identical to TRBD1. The CDR3 loop spans 17 amino acids. Germline CDR1 reads SGHAT; CDR2 reads FQNNGV. The trim removed 3 bases at V and 2 bases at J, leaving 11 bases unmatched. CDR3 coding DNA: TGTGCCAGCAGCTTCTCCCCCGGACAGGGACCCAACACTGAAGCTTTCTTT. It codes for CASSFSPGQGPNTEAFF. Drawing the rest from reference TRBV11-2 and TRBJ1-1, the complete variable domain is EAGVAQSPRYKIIEKRQSVAFWCNPISGHATLYWYQQILGQGPKLLIQFQNNGVVDDSQLPKDRFSAERLKGVDSTLKIQPAKLEDSAVYLCASSFSPGQGPNTEAFFGQGTRLTVV.

This sequence joins TRBV29-1 and TRBJ1-1; the match to TRBD1 covers 7 bases. V lost 5 bases and J lost 3; bases outside the gene matches: 9. There are 14 residues in the CDR3. The germline V gene encodes CDR1 SQVTM and CDR2 ANQGSEA. CDR3 sequence: CSVRRDRADTEAFF. CDR3 sequence (DNA): TGCAGCGTTCGGCGGGACAGAGCGGACACTGAAGCTTTCTTT.

The CDR3 sequence: CASSVTSARGEQYF. The CDR3 bases are TGTGCCAGCAGCGTTACTAGCGCCCGGGGGGAGCAGTACTTC. The chain combines TRBV7-2 with TRBJ2-7, with TRBD2 matching over 7 bases. Germline trimming cut 5 bases from V and 7 bases from J; bases unmatched to any gene: 11. The germline V gene has CDR1 SGHTA and CDR2 FQGNSA. This CDR3 region has 14 residues.

The sample holds a few counts of this clone. The rearrangement joins TRBV5-1 to TRBJ1-1; TRBD1 matches 9 bases. V trimming: 9 bases; J trimming: 5 bases; junction bases outside the gene matches: 8. The CDR3 is 13 residues long. Per germline, CDR1 SGHRS and CDR2 YFSETQ. CDR3 protein: CATGTGSGTEAFF. The CDR3 DNA follows: TGCGCCACCGGGACAGGGTCTGGGACTGAAGCTTTCTTT.

This clone was detected only a few times. V usage is TRBV5-1 and J usage is TRBJ2-7; 10 nucleotides match TRBD2. The CDR3 extends over 14 amino acids. The V gene end was trimmed by 1 base and the J gene end by 2 bases; junction bases not matched to a gene: 0. Germline V gives CDR1 SGHRS, CDR2 YFSETQ. CDR3 in amino acids: CASSLSGRAYEQYF. The CDR3 region has the DNA TGCGCCAGCAGCTTGAGCGGGAGGGCCTACGAGCAGTACTTC.

At least ten counts were recorded for this clone. The V gene is TRBV5-6, the J gene TRBJ1-4; D is undetermined. V was trimmed by 2 bases and J by 3 bases, leaving 8 bases between them. The CDR3 extends over 14 amino acids. Germline V gene data show CDR1 as SGHDT and CDR2 as YYEEEE. The CDR3 reads CASSFKSPNEKLFF. CDR3 bases: TGTGCCAGCAGCTTTAAGAGTCCTAATGAAAAACTGTTTTTT.

This clone was observed once. The CDR3 loop is CASSMIVVDDRMRGYTF. The DNA of the CDR3 is TGTGCCAGTAGTATGATCGTGGTTGATGACAGGATGAGGGGCTACACCTTC. The rearrangement links TRBV19 to TRBJ1-2; the D gene is possibly TRBD1 (6 bases). Trimming took 3 bases from V and 8 from J, leaving 25 bases between them. CDR3 length: 17 amino acids. Germline V gene data show CDR1 as LNHDA and CDR2 as SQIVND (reference sequence). The full variable domain, in which reference TRBV19 and TRBJ1-2 provide the parts outside the CDR3, is DGGITQSPKYLFRKEGQNVTLSCEQNLNHDAMYWYRQDPGQGLRLIYYSQIVNDFQKGDIAEGYSVSREKKESFPLTVTSAQKNPTAFYLCASSMIVVDDRMRGYTFGSGTRLTVV.

The DNA for the CDR3 is TGTGCCAGCAGCTTAGGGAGCTCTAATGAAAAACTGTTTTTT. Translated: CASSLGSSNEKLFF. The V call is TRBV7-9, the J call TRBJ1-4; no clear D. CDR3 length: 14 amino acids. Germline V lookup: CDR1 SEHNR, CDR2 FQNEAQ (reference sequence). V was clipped by 1 base and J by 3 bases, with 6 bases between them. Using reference TRBV7-9 and TRBJ1-4 for the parts outside the CDR3, the full variable domain is DTGVSQNPRHKITKRGQNVTFRCDPISEHNRLYWYRQTLGQGPEFLTYFQNEAQLEKSRLLSDRFSAERPKGSFSTLEIQRTEQGDSAMYLCASSLGSSNEKLFFGSGTQLSVL.